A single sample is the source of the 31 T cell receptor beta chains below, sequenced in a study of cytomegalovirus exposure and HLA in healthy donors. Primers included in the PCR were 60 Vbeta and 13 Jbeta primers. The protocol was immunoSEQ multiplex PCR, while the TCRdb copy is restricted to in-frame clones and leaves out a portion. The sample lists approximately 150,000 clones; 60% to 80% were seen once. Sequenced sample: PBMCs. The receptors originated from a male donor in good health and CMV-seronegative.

CDR3 coding DNA: TGTGCCAGCAGCCCTGGGGCCTCCTACGAGCAGTACTTC. Amino acid sequence: CASSPGASYEQYF. The chain carries TRBV7-9 and TRBJ2-7; maybe TRBD1 (5 bases). Germline V gene lookup returns CDR1 SEHNR and CDR2 FQNEAQ (reference sequence). The V end was cut by 5 bases, the J end by 0 bases, with 8 bases between. The CDR3 covers 13 residues.

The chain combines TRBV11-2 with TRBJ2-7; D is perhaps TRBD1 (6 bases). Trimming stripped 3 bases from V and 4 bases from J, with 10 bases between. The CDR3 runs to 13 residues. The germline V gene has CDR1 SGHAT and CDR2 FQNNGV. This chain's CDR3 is CASSFEGVYEQYF. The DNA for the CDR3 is TGTGCCAGCAGCTTCGAGGGGGTTTACGAGCAGTACTTC. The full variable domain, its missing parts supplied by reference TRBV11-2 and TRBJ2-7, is EAGVAQSPRYKIIEKRQSVAFWCNPISGHATLYWYQQILGQGPKLLIQFQNNGVVDDSQLPKDRFSAERLKGVDSTLKIQPAKLEDSAVYLCASSFEGVYEQYFGPGTRLTVT.

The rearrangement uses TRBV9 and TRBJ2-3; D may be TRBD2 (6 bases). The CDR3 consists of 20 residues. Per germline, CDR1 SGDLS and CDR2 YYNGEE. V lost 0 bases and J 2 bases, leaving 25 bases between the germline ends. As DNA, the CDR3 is TGTGCCAGCAGCGTAGTCCCCCGAGAATTCGCGGAGGGGATCACAGATACGCAGTATTTT. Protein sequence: CASSVVPREFAEGITDTQYF.

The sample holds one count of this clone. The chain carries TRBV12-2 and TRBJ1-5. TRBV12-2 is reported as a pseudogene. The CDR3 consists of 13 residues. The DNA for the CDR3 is TGTGCAAGTCGCGGAGGAGGCAATCAGCCCCAGCATTTT. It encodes CASRGGGNQPQHF.

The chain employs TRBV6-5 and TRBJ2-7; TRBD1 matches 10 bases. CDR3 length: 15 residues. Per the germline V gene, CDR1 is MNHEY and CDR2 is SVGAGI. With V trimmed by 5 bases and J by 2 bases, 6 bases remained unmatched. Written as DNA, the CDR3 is TGTGCCAGCAGTCCCTACGGACAGGGGGCCTACGAGCAGTACTTC. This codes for CASSPYGQGAYEQYF.

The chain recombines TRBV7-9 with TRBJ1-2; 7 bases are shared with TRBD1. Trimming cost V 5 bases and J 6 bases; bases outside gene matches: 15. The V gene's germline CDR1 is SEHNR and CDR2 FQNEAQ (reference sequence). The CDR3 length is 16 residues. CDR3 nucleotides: TGTGCCAGCAGCCATCGACAGGGAACGGTTATACATGGCTACACCTTC. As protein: CASSHRQGTVIHGYTF.

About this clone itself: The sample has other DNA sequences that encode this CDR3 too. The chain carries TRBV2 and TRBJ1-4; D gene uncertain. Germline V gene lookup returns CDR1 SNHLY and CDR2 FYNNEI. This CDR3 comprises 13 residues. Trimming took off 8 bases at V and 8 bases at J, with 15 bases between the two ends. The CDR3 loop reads CASLTGLGEKLFF. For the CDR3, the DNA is TGTGCCAGCTTAACGGGGTTAGGCGAAAAACTGTTTTTT.

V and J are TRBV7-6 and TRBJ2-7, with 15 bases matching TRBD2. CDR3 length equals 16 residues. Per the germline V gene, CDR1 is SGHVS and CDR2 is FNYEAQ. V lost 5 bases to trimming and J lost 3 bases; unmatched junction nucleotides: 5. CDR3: CASSSGTSGRYYEQYF. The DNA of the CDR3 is TGTGCCAGCAGCAGCGGGACTAGCGGGAGGTACTACGAGCAGTACTTC. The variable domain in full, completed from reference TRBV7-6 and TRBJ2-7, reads GAGVSQSPRYKVTKRGQDVALRCDPISGHVSLYWYRQALGQGPEFLTYFNYEAQQDKSGLPNDRFSAERPEGSISTLTIQRTEQRDSAMYRCASSSGTSGRYYEQYFGPGTRLTVT.

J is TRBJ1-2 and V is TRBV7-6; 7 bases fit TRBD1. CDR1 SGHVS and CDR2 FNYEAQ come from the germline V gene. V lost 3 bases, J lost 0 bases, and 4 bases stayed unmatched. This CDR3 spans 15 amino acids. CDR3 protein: CASSFRDSPNYGYTF. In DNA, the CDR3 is TGTGCCAGCAGCTTCCGGGACAGTCCTAACTATGGCTACACCTTC.

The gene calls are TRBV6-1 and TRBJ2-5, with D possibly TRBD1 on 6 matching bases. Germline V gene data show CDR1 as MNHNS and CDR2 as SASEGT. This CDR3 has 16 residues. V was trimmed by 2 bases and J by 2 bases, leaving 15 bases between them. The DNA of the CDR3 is TGTGCCAGCAGTGAACAGGGGTTGGGCTTTCAAGAGACCCAGTACTTC. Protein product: CASSEQGLGFQETQYF.

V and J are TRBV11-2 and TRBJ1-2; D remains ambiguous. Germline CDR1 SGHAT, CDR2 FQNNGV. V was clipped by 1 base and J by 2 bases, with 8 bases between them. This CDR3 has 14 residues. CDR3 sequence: CASSLGGVNYGYTF. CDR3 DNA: TGTGCCAGCAGCTTAGGAGGTGTCAACTATGGCTACACCTTC.

The CDR3 region is CASSSNRQIGQPQHF. The CDR3, as DNA: TGTGCCAGCAGCTCTAACCGACAGATAGGCCAGCCCCAGCATTTT. This chain connects TRBV7-9 to TRBJ1-5, with a possible D match to TRBD1 (5 bases). Between the trimmed V and J ends, which lost 4 bases and 7 bases, there was a span of 17 bases. The CDR3 is 15 amino acids. CDR1 is SEHNR and CDR2 is FQNEAQ in the germline V gene (reference sequence).

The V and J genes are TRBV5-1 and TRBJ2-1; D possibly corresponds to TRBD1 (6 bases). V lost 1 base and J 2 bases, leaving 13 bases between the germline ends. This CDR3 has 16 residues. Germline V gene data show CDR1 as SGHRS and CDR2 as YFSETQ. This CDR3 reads CASSLSRDITYNEQFF. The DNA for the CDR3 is TGCGCCAGCAGCTTGAGTCGGGACATCACCTACAATGAGCAGTTCTTC. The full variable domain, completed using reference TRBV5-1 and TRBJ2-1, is KAGVTQTPRYLIKTRGQQVTLSCSPISGHRSVSWYQQTPGQGLQFLFEYFSETQRNKGNFPGRFSGRQFSNSRSEMNVSTLELGDSALYLCASSLSRDITYNEQFFGPGTRLTVL.

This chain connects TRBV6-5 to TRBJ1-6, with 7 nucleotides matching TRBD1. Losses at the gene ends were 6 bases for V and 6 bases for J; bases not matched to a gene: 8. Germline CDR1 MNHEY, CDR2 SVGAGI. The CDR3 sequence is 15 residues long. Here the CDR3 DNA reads TGTGCCAGCAGCCCGCGACAGGGACGTAATTCACCCCTCCACTTT. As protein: CASSPRQGRNSPLHF.

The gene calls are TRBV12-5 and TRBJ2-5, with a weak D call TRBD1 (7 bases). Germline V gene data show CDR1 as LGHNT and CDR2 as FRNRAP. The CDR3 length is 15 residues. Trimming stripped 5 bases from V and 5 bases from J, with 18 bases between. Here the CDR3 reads CASGPRGDAHETQYF. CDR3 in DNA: TGTGCTAGTGGTCCCAGGGGGGATGCCCACGAGACCCAGTACTTC.

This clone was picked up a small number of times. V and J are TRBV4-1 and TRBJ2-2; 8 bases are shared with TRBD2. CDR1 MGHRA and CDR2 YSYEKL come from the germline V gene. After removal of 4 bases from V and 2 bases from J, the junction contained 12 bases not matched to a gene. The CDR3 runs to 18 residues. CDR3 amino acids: CASSLPEGRGDNTGELFF. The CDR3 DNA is TGCGCCAGCAGCCTCCCCGAGGGGCGGGGGGACAACACCGGGGAGCTGTTTTTT.

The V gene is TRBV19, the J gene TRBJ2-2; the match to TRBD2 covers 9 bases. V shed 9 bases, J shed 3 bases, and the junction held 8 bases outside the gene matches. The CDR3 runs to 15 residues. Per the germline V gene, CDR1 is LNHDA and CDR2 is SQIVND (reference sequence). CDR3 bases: TGTGCCAGCAAACGCGGGGGGGGGTACACCGGGGAGCTGTTTTTT. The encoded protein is CASKRGGGYTGELFF.

The CDR3 here is CASSPLGGVDEQYF. In DNA, the CDR3 is TGTGCCAGCTCACCGCTGGGAGGGGTGGACGAGCAGTACTTC. This rearrangement joins TRBV18 to TRBJ2-7; 7 bases line up with TRBD2. The trim removed 3 bases at V and 5 bases at J, leaving 7 bases unmatched. The CDR3 has 14 residues. Germline V gives CDR1 KGHSH, CDR2 LQKENI.

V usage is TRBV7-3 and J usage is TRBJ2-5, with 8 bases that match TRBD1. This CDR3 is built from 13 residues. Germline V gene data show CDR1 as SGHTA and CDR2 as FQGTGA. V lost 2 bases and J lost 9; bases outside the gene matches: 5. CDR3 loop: CASSLYQGAAQYF. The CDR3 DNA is TGTGCCAGCAGCTTATACCAGGGGGCGGCCCAGTACTTC.

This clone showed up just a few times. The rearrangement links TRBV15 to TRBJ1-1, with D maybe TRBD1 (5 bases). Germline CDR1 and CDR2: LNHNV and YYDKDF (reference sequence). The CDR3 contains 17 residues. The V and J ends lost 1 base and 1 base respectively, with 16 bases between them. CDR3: CATSRAVGTTRNTEAFF. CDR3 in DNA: TGTGCCACCAGCAGAGCTGTAGGGACTACTCGGAACACTGAAGCTTTCTTT.

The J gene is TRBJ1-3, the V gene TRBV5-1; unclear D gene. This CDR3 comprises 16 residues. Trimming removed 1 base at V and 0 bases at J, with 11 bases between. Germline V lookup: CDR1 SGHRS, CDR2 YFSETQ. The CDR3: CASSLTATFSGNTIYF. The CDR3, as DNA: TGCGCCAGCAGCTTGACAGCTACTTTCTCTGGAAACACCATATATTTT.

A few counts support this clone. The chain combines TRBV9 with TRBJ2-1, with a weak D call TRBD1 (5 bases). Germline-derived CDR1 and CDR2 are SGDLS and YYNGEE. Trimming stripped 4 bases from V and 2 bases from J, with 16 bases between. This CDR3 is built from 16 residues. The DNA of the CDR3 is TGTGCCAGCAGCCCAGATCCAGGGTTCACCTACAATGAGCAGTTCTTC. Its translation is CASSPDPGFTYNEQFF.

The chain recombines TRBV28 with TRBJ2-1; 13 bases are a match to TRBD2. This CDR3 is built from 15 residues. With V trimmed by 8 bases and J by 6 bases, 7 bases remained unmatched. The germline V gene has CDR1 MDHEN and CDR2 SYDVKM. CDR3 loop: CASGLAGVGFNEQFF. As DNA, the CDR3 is TGTGCCAGCGGACTAGCGGGAGTAGGTTTCAATGAGCAGTTCTTC.

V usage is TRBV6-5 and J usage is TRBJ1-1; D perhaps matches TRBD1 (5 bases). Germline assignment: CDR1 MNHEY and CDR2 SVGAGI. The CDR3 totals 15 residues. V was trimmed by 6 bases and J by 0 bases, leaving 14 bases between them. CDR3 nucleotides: TGTGCCAGCAGGGGGCGGGGGGGGTTGAACACTGAAGCTTTCTTT. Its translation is CASRGRGGLNTEAFF.

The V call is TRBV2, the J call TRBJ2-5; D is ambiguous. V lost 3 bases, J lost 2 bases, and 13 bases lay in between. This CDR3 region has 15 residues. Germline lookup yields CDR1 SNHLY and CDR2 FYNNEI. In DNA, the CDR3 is TGTGCCAGCAGTGATGGCCAGGTCCGACAAGAGACCCAGTACTTC. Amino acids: CASSDGQVRQETQYF.

CDR3 in amino acids: CASSQGPDSWYF. The CDR3, as DNA: TGCGCCAGCAGCCAAGGGCCAGATTCGTGGTACTTC. The chain couples TRBV4-1 to TRBJ2-7; D is undetermined. From germline, CDR1 is MGHRA and CDR2 YSYEKL. V lost 1 base and J lost 12, with 13 bases in between. The CDR3 length is 12 residues.

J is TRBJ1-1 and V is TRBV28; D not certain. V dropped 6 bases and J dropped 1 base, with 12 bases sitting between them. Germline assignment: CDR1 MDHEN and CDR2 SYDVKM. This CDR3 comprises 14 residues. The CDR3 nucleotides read TGTGCCAGCAGCGAGGTAGGTCGGAACACTGAAGCTTTCTTT. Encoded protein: CASSEVGRNTEAFF.

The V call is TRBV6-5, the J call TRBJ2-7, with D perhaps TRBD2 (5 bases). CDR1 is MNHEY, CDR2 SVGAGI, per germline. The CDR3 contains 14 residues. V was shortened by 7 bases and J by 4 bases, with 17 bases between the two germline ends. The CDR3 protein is CASTPSGDGYEQYF. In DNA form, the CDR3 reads TGTGCCAGCACCCCAAGCGGAGACGGATACGAGCAGTACTTC.

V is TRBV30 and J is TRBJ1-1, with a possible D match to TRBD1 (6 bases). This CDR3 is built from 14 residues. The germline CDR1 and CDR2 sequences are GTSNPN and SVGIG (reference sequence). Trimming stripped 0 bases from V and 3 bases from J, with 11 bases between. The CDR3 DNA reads TGTGCCTGGAGTGTGGGGGGGCTGGACACTGAAGCTTTCTTT. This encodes CAWSVGGLDTEAFF. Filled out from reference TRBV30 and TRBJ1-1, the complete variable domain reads SQTIHQWPATLVQPVGSPLSLECTVEGTSNPNLYWYRQAAGRGLQLLFYSVGIGQISSEVPQNLSASRPQDRQFILSSKKLLLSDSGFYLCAWSVGGLDTEAFFGQGTRLTVV.

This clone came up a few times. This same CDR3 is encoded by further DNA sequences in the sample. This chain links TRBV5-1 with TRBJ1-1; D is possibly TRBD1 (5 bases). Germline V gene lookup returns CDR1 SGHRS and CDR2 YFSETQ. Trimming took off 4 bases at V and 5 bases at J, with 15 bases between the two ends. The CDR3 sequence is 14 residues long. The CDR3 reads CASSQGVGGTEAFF. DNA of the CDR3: TGCGCCAGCAGCCAGGGAGTCGGGGGGACTGAAGCTTTCTTT.

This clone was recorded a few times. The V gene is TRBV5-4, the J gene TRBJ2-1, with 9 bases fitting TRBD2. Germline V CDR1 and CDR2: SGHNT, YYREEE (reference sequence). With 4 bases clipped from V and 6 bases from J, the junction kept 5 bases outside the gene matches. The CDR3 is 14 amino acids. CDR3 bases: TGTGCCAGCAGCCTATATAGCGGGGGCAATGAGCAGTTCTTC. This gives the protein CASSLYSGGNEQFF.